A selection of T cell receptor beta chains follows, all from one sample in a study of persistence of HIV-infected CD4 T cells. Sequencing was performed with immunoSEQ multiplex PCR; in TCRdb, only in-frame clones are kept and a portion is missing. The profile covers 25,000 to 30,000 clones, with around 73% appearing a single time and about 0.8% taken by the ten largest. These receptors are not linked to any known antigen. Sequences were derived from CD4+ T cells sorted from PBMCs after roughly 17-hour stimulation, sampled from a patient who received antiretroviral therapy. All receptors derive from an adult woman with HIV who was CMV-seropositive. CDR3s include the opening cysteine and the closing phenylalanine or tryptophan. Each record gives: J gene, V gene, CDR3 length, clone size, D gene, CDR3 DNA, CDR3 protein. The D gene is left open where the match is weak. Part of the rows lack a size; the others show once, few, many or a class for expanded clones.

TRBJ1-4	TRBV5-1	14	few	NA	TGCGCCAGCACGGGGGACGCAACTAATGAAAAACTGTTTTTT	CASTGDATNEKLFF
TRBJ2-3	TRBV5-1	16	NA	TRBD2	TGCGCCAGCAGCCTCGACACCGGGGGGGCCTCAGATACGCAGTATTTT	CASSLDTGGASDTQYF
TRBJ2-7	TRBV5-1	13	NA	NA	TGCGCCAGCAGCTTGGGACAGGGAGGCGAGCAGTACTTC	CASSLGQGGEQYF
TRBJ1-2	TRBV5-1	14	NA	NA	TGCGCCAGCCGCCTAGCGGGAAATAACTATGGCTACACCTTC	CASRLAGNNYGYTF
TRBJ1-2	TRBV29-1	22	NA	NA	TGCAGCGGAATAAAAGTCGTACAGGCCCTTGTCCGCCGGGGTCAACAAATCTATGGCTACACCTTC	CSGIKVVQALVRRGQQIYGYTF
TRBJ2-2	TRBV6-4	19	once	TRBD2	TGTGCCAGCAGCCTCCGGTCCAGCGGGGGGCCCCTGAACACCGGGGAGCTGTTTTTT	CASSLRSSGGPLNTGELFF
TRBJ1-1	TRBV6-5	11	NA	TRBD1	TGTGCCAGCAGTTCCAGGGGGCGAGTTTTCTTT	CASSSRGRVFF
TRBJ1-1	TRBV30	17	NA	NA	TGTGCCTGGAGTCCGTGGCGGGGACTTATAATGAACACTGAAGCTTTCTTT	CAWSPWRGLIMNTEAFF
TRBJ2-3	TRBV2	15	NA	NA	TGTGCCAGCAGTTTCGAGGGGGGGGGCACAGATACGCAGTATTTT	CASSFEGGGTDTQYF
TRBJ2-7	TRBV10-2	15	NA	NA	TGCGCCAGCAGGAGGGACGGCACTTTCCCCTACGAGCAGTACTTC	CASRRDGTFPYEQYF
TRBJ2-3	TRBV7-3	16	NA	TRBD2	TGTGCCAGCAGCCCAGAAGGGCGGGGGGGCACAGATACGCAGTATTTT	CASSPEGRGGTDTQYF
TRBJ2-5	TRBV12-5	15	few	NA	TGTGCTAGTGGTTTGGTACACGGCAGCCAAGAGACCCAGTACTTC	CASGLVHGSQETQYF
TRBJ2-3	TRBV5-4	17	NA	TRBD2	TGTGCCAGCAGCTTGGGGTGGTCTAGCGGGCGGACAGATACGCAGTATTTT	CASSLGWSSGRTDTQYF
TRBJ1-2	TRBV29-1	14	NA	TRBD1	TGCAGCGTGGCTGTTGGTAAAGGGGGCCATGGCTACACCTTC	CSVAVGKGGHGYTF
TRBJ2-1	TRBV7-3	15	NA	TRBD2	TGTGCCAGCAGCTTAGATCCTAGCGGAAACAATGAGCAGTTCTTC	CASSLDPSGNNEQFF
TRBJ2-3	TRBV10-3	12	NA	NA	TGTGCCGCAACCGGGGGAACAGATACGCAGTATTTT	CAATGGTDTQYF
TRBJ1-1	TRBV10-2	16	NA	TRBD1	TGCGCCAGCACCGTACAGTTGGACAGGGGATACACTGAAGCTTTCTTT	CASTVQLDRGYTEAFF
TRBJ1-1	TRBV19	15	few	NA	TGTGCCAGTAGTGTCGTCCCCCTTGGGGGCACTGAAGCTTTCTTT	CASSVVPLGGTEAFF
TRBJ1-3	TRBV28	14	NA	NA	TGTGCCAGCAGTTTCCTACACTCTGGAAACACCATATATTTT	CASSFLHSGNTIYF
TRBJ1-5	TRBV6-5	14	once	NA	TGTGCCAGCAGTTACTTGGGTGGCGGGCAGCCCCAGCATTTT	CASSYLGGGQPQHF
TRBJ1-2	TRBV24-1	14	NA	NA	TGTGCCACCAGTGATTCGGGAAACAACTATGGCTACACCTTC	CATSDSGNNYGYTF
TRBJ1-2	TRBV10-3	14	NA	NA	TGTGCCATCAGTGAGTCGATGGACCGAGACGTGGGCTCCTTC	CAISESMDRDVGSF